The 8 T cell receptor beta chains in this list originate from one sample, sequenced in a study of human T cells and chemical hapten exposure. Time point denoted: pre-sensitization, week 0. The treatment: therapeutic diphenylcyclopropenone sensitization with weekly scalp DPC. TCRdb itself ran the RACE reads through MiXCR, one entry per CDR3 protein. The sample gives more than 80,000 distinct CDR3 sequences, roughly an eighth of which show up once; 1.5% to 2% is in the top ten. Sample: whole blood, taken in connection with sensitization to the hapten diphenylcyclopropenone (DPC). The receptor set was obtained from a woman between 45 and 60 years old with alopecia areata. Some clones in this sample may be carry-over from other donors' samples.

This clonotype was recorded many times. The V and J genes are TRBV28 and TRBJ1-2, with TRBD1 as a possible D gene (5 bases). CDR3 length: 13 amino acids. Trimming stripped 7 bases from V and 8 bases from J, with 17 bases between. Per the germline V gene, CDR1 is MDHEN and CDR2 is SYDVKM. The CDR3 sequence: CASTQGASRGYTF. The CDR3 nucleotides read TGTGCCAGCACCCAAGGGGCCTCGAGGGGCTACACCTTC.

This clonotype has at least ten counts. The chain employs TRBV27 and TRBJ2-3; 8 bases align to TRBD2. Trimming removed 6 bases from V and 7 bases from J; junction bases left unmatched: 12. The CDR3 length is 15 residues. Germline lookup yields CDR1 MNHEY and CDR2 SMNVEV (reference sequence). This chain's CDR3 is CASSRSGGRENTQYF. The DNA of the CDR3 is TGTGCCAGCAGCCGCAGCGGGGGTCGAGAAAATACGCAGTATTTT.

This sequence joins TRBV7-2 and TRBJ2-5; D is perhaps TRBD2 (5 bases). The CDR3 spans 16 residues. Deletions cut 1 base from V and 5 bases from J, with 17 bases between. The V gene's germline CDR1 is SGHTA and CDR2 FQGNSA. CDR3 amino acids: CASSLGSVGVRETQYF. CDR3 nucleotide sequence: TGTGCCAGCAGCTTAGGGTCTGTGGGAGTAAGGGAGACCCAGTACTTC.

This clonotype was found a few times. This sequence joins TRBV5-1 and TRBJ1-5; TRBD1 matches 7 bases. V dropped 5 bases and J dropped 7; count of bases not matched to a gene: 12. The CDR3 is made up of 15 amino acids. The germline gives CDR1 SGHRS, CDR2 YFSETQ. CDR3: CASRPGTVPQQPQHF. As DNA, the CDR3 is TGCGCCAGCAGGCCCGGGACAGTGCCGCAGCAGCCCCAGCATTTT.

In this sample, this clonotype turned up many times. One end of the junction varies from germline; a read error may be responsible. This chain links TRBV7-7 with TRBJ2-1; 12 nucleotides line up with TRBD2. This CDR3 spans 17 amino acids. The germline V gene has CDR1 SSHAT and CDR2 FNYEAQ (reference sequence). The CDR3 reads CASSYGLAGSSYNEQFF. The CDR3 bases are TGTGCTAGCAGTTATGGACTAGCGGGGAGCTCCTACAATGAGCAGTTCTTC.

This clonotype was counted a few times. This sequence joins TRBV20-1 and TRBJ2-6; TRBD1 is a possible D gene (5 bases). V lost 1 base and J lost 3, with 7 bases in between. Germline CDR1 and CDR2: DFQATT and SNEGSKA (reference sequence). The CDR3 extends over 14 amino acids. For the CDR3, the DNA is TGCAGTGCTAGAGTGGGGCTTGGGGCCAACGTCCTGACTTTC. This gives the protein CSARVGLGANVLTF.

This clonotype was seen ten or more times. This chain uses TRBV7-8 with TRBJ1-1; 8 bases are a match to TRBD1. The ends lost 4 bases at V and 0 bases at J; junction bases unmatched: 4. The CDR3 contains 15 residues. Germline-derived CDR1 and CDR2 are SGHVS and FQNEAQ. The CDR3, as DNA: TGTGCCAGCAGCTCCCAGGGGGCCATGAACACTGAAGCTTTCTTT. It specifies CASSSQGAMNTEAFF.

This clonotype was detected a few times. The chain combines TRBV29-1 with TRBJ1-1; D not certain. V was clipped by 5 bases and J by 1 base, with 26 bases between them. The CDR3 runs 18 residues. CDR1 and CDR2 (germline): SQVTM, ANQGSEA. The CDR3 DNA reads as TGCAGCGTTAAAAGCAGTCGAGTTCCCCTCCTCGGGAACACTGAAGCTTTCTTT. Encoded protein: CSVKSSRVPLLGNTEAFF.